This T cell receptor beta chain appears in the sequencing data of a study of regulatory T cells in long-lasting Graves disease. Broader study findings: Persistent patients shared more public clonotypes (2,741) than newly diagnosed patients (around 1,000).

Germline CDR1 reads SGHTA; CDR2 reads FQGNSA. V was pared by 5 bases and J by 5 bases, with 9 bases of the junction left unmatched. This CDR3 spans 15 amino acids. The time point: newly diagnosed GD, antithyroid drugs for less than 3 months. Making the TCR library involved RNA that had been extracted from PBMCs. Comment on this clonotype: Its target is unknown.

The TCR beta library used iRepertoire HTBI primers with Arm-PCR amplification of CDR3. As processed by the authors: The samples yielded about 63 TRBV and some 15 TRBJ segments. TCRdb reanalysed the multiplex PCR reads using MiXCR and keeps one entry per CDR3 protein. The V and J calls were not made by the authors but by TCRdb's processing. The sample shows about 610,000 distinct CDR3 sequences, 15% to 20% of them seen only once. The same data also contributed to another study, on T cells in Graves' hyperthyroidism and ophthalmopathy. From that paper: The HTBI primer set was used in a first-round RT-PCR of the TCR CDR3.

V is TRBV7-2 and J is TRBJ1-5, with 7 bases that match TRBD1. This receptor was obtained from a man aged 18 to 29 with Graves disease. This sample comprised peripheral blood mononuclear cells (PBMCs), obtained at new diagnosis, from a patient treated with antithyroid drugs. This CDR3 reads CASSPRGDRDQPQHF. As DNA, the CDR3 is TGTGCCAGCAGCCCCAGGGGTGACAGGGATCAGCCCCAGCATTTT.